This T cell receptor (beta chain) was profiled in a study of shared clonotypes between healthy human individuals. Study-level findings and limits: Clonotypes shared by all four sorted-subset donors had higher generation probabilities than non-shared clonotypes.

Authors' analysis steps: ImmunoSEQ yielded junction-only sequences lacking quality scores, so filtering differed. Libraries were prepared by immunoSEQ multiplex PCR; TCRdb keeps only in-frame clonotypes and omits some of them. V, J and clone size derive from that table, while D and trimming were established from the DNA sequence. In the table there are approximately 2.5 million clones, approximately 93% of which are singletons. This clone was seen a few times. Its specificity is not known. The CDR3 is 10 amino acids. The rearrangement joins TRBV21-1 to TRBJ1-2. TRBV21-1 is given as a pseudogene. Sequencing was carried out using naive CD4+ T cells from PBMCs. Stated subset: CD45RA+ positively selected. The receptor's source is a man aged 18 to 30 in good health. Some clones in this sample may be carry-over from other donors' samples. The CDR3 here is CASSPGVPTF. CDR3 nucleotide sequence: TGTGCCAGCAGTCCCGGTGTTCCCACCTTC.